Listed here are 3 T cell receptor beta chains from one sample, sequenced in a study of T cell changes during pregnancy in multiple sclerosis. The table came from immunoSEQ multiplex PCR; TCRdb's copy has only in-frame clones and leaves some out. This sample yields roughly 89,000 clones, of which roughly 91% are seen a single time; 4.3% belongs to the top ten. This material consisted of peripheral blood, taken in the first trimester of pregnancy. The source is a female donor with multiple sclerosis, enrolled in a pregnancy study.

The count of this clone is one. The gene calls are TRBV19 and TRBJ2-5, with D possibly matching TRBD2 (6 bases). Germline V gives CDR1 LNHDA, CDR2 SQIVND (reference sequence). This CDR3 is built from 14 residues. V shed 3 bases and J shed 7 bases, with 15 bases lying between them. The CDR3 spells CASSIGGGVGTQYF. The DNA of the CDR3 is TGTGCCAGTAGTATCGGGGGTGGTGTCGGGACCCAGTACTTC. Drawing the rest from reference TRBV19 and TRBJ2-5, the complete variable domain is DGGITQSPKYLFRKEGQNVTLSCEQNLNHDAMYWYRQDPGQGLRLIYYSQIVNDFQKGDIAEGYSVSREKKESFPLTVTSAQKNPTAFYLCASSIGGGVGTQYFGPGTRLLVL.

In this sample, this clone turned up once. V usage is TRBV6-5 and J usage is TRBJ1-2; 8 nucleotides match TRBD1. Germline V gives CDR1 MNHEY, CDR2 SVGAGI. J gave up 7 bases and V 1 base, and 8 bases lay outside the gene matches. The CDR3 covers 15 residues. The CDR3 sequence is CASSYWSRGRGGYTF. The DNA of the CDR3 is TGTGCCAGCAGTTACTGGAGCAGGGGGCGCGGTGGCTACACCTTC.

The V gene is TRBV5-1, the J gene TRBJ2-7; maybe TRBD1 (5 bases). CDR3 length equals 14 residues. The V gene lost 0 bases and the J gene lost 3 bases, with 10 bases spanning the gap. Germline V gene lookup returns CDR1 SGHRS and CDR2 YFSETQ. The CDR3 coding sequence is TGCGCCAGCAGCTTGGGGGGCGGAAACTACGAGCAGTACTTC. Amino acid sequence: CASSLGGGNYEQYF.